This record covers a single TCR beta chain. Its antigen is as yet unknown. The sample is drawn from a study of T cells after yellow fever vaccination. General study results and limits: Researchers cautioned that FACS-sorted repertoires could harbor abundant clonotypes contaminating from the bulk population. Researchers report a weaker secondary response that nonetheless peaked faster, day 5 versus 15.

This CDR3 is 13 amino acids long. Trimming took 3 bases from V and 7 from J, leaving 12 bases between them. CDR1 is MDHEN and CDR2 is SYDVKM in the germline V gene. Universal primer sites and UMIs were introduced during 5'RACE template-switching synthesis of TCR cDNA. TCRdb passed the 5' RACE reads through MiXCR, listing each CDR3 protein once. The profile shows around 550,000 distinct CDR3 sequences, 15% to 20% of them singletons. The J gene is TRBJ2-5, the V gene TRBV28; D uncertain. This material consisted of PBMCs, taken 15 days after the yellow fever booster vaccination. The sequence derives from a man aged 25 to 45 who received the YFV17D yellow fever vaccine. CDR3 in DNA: TGTGCCAGCAGTTTTGGGCAGTGGGGGACCCAGTACTTC. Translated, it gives CASSFGQWGTQYF.